The clone carrying this T cell receptor (beta chain) was seen more than once but under ten times. Its target is unknown. The CDR3 length is 16 residues. Germline trimming cut 5 bases from V and 4 bases from J; bases unmatched to any gene: 10. CDR1 and CDR2 (germline): MDHEN, SYDVKM. This sample is part of a study of T-cell memory formation after mild COVID-19. 5'RACE with constant-segment primers built TCRalpha and TCRbeta cDNA libraries with UMIs. TCRdb re-called the 5' RACE reads through MiXCR, storing one row per CDR3 protein. This table holds roughly 480,000 distinct CDR3 sequences, about 23% found once. Findings and caveats of the study: From day 15 to 85, contracting clones were balanced between CD4 and CD8, whereas later expanders leaned toward CD4+.

The chain links TRBV28 to TRBJ1-3; 8 bases are shared with TRBD1. The receptor's source is an adult woman who had mild COVID-19 (a few samples of this study predate the infection). Cell type and time point are not known. Sequencing was done on a sample of PBMCs or a T cell subset sorted from them (not recorded which). CDR3 in amino acids: CASSPRTGITGNTIYF. The CDR3 nucleotides read TGTGCCAGCAGTCCCAGGACAGGGATAACCGGAAACACCATATATTTT.